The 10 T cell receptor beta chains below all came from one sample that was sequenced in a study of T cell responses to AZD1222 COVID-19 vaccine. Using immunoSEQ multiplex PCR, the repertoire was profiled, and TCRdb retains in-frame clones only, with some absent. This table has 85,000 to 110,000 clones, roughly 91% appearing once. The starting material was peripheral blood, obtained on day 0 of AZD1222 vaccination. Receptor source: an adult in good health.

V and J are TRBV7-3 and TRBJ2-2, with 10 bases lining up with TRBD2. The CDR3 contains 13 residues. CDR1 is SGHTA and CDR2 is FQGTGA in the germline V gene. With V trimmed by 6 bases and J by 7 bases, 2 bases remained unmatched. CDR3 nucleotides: TGTGCCAGCAGACTAGCGGGAAGCGGGGAGCTGTTTTTT. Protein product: CASRLAGSGELFF.

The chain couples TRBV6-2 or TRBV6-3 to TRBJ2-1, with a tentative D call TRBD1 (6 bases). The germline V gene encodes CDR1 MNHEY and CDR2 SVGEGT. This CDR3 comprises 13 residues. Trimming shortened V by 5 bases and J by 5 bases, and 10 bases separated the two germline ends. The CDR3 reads CASSTHRDNEQFF. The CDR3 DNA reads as TGTGCCAGCAGTACCCACAGGGACAATGAGCAGTTCTTC.

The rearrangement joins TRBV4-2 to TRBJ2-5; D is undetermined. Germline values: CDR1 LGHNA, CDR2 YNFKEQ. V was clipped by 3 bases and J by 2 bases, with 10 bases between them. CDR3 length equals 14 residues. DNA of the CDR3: TGTGCCAGCAGCCAGCCCCAGAGACAAGAGACCCAGTACTTC. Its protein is CASSQPQRQETQYF.

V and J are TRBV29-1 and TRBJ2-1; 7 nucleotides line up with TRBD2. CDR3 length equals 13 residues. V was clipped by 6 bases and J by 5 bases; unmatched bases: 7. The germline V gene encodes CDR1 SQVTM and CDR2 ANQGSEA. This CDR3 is CSVNGLGDNEQFF. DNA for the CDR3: TGCAGCGTGAACGGACTAGGGGACAATGAGCAGTTCTTC.

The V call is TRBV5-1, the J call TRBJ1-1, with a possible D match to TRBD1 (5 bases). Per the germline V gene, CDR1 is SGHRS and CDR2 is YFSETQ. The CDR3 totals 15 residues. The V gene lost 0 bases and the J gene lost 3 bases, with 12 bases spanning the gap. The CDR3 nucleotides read TGCGCCAGCAGCTTGGCCGCAGGGATGGACACTGAAGCTTTCTTT. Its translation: CASSLAAGMDTEAFF.

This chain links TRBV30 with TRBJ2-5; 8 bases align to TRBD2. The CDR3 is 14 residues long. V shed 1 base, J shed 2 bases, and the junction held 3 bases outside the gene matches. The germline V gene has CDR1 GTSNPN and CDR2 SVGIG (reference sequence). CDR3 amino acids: CAWSDGGDQETQYF. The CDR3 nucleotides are TGTGCCTGGAGTGACGGGGGGGATCAAGAGACCCAGTACTTC.

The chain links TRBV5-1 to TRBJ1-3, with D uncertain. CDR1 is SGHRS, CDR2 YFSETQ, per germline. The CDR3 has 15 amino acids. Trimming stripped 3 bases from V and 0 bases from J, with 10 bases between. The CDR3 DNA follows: TGCGCCAGCAGCTCCCAGCCGGACTCTGGAAACACCATATATTTT. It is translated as CASSSQPDSGNTIYF.

The chain's CDR3 is CAWAPDTGELFF. The CDR3 nucleotides are TGTGCCTGGGCTCCGGACACCGGGGAGCTGTTTTTT. This sequence joins TRBV30 and TRBJ2-2; no firm D call. From germline, CDR1 is GTSNPN and CDR2 SVGIG (reference sequence). The CDR3 loop spans 12 amino acids. The V end lost 5 bases, the J end lost 3 bases, and 7 bases lay between the germline ends.

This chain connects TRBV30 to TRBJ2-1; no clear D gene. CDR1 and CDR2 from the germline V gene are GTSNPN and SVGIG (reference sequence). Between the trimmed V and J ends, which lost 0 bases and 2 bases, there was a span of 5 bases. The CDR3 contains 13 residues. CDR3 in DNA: TGTGCCTGGAGTGTAGGCCCCTACAATGAGCAGTTCTTC. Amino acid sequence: CAWSVGPYNEQFF.

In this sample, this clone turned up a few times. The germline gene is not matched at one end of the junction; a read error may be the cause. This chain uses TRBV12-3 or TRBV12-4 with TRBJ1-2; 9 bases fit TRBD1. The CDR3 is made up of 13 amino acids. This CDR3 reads CASSSQGGTGSKF. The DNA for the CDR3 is TGTGCCAGCAGTTCCCAGGGGGGGACAGGGTCAAAGTTC.